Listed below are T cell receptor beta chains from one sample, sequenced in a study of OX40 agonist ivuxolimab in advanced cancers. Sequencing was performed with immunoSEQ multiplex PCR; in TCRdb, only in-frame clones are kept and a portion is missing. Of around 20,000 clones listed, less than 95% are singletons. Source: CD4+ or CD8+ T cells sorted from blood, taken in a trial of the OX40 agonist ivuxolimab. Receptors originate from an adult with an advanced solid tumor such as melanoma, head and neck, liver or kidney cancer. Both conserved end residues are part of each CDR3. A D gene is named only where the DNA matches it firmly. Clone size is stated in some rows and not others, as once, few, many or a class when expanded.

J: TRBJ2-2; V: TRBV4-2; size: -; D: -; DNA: TGTGCCAGCAGCGGCACATTCACCGGGGAGCTGTTTTTT; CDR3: CASSGTFTGELFF
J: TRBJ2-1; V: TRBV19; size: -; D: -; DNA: TGTGCCAGTAGTATCAATAGCTTGGCCTTGAATGAGCAGTTCTTC; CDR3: CASSINSLALNEQFF
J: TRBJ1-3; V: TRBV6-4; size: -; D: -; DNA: TGTGCCAGCAGTGACTCGAGGAGCCCAATAAATGGGCTCGGAAACACCATATATTTT; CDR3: CASSDSRSPINGLGNTIYF
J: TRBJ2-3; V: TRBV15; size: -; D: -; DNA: TGTGCCACCAGCAGAGATGGGAGCAATACGCAGTATTTT; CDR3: CATSRDGSNTQYF
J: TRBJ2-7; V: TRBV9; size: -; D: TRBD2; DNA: TGTGCCAGCAGCGCCGGGACTAGCGGGAGTTTGTACGAGCAGTACTTC; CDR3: CASSAGTSGSLYEQYF
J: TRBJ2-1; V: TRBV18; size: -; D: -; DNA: TGTGCCAGCTCCCACACTGGGGAGCTTGAGCAGTTCTTC; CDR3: CASSHTGELEQFF
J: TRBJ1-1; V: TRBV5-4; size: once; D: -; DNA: TGTGCCAGCAGCTTGGAGGGGTTGAACACTGAAGCTTTCTTT; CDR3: CASSLEGLNTEAFF
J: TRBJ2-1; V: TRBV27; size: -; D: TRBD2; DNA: TGTGCCAGCAGTACCCCCACGGGACTATACAATGAGCAGTTCTTC; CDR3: CASSTPTGLYNEQFF
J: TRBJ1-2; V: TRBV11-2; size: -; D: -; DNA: TGTGCCAGCAGCTTAGGAGGAGGGAACTATGGCTACACCTTC; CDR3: CASSLGGGNYGYTF
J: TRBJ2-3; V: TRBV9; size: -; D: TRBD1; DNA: TGTGCCAGCACCGAGGACAGGGGGATTGGAGATACGCAGTATTTT; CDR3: CASTEDRGIGDTQYF
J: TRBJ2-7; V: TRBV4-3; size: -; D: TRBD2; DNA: TGCGCCAGCGTCCTCGGGGCTAGCGGGCCCAGCTCCTACGAGCAGTACTTC; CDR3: CASVLGASGPSSYEQYF
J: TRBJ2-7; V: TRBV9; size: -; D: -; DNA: TGTGCCAGCAGCGCTAGCGTTATGGGTTCCTACGAGCAGTACTTC; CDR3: CASSASVMGSYEQYF
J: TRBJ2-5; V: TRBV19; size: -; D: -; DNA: TGTGCCAGTAGGGGGGCAGGGCTGGGAGAGACCCAGTACTTC; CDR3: CASRGAGLGETQYF
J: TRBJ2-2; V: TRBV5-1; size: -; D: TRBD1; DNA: TGCGCCAGCAGCTTGACAGGGGGCGAACCTACCGGGGAGCTGTTTTTT; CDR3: CASSLTGGEPTGELFF
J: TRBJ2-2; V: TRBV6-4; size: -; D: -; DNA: TGTGCCAGCAGTGACGGGGGAGGCACCGGGGAGCTGTTTTTT; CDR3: CASSDGGGTGELFF
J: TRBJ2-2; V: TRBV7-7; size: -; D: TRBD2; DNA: TGTGCTAGCAGCCTCACCCCGGGACTAGTCGCGGAGGGGACCGGGGAGCTGTTTTTT; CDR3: CASSLTPGLVAEGTGELFF
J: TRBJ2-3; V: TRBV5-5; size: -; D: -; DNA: TGTGCCAGCAGATCCTCCACGGCAGATACGCAGTATTTT; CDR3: CASRSSTADTQYF
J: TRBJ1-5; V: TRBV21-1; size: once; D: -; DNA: TGTGCCAGCACTCACGGCGGACGGAGCAATCAGCCCCAGCATTTT; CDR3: CASTHGGRSNQPQHF
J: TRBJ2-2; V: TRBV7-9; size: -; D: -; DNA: TGTGCCAGCAGCCCGGACCCCACTTCGACCGGGGAGCTGTTTTTT; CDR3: CASSPDPTSTGELFF
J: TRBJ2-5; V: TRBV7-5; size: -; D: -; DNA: TGTGCCAGAAGCCCTGAGACCCAGTACTTC; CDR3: CARSPETQYF
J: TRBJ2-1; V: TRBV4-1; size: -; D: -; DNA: TGCGCCAGCAGCCAAGAAGTGGGGCGGGTTAGCTCCTACAATGAGCAGTTCTTC; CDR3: CASSQEVGRVSSYNEQFF
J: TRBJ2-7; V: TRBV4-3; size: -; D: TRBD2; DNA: TGCGCCAGCAGCCAAGAAGCGGGGGGTAATTCCTACGAGCAGTACTTC; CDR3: CASSQEAGGNSYEQYF
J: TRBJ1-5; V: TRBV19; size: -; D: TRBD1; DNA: TGTGCCAGTAGTATCCTTGGGGCAGGGGGGAATCAGCCCCAGCATTTT; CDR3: CASSILGAGGNQPQHF
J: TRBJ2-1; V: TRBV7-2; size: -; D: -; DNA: TGTGCCAGCAGCCCCAACCCATCCTCCTACAATGAGCAGTTCTTC; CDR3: CASSPNPSSYNEQFF
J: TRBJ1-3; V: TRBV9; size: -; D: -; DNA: TGTGCCAGCAGCGTAGAGAGGGGGTCTGGAAACACCATATATTTT; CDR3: CASSVERGSGNTIYF
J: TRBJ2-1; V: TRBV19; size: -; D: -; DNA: TGTGCCAGTAGTATGTCTGGTGGCAGCTCCTACAATGAGCAGTTCTTC; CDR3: CASSMSGGSSYNEQFF
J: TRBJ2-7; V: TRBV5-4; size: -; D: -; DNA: TGTGCCAGCAGCTTGTTCGCAGGGTCCTACGAGCAGTACTTC; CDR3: CASSLFAGSYEQYF
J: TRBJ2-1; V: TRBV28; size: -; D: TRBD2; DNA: TGTGCCAGCAGTTTAACGGTGGCGGGGGCCTACAATGAGCAGTTCTTC; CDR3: CASSLTVAGAYNEQFF
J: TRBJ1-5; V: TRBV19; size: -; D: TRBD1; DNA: TGTGCCAGTAGTGCGGGGGCCGGGACAGGGATTCAGCCCCAGCATTTT; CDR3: CASSAGAGTGIQPQHF
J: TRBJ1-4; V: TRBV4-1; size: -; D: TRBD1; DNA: TGCGCCAGCAGCCATGAGGACAGGCCTATACAACTGTTTTTT; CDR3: CASSHEDRPIQLFF
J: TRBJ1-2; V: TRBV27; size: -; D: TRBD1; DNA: TGTGCCAGCAGAGAGGGGGCGGGCTACACCTTC; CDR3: CASREGAGYTF
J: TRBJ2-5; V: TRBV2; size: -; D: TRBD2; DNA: TGTGCCAGCAGCCCGGGGGGACTTCTGGGTTGGGAGACCCAGTACTTC; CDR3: CASSPGGLLGWETQYF
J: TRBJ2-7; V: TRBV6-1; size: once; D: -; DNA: TGTGCCAGCAGTCTCCGGGACGGGCCCTACGAGCAGTACTTC; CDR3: CASSLRDGPYEQYF
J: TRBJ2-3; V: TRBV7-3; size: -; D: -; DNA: TGTGCCAGCAGCTTAACCTCGGGGGCAGATACGCAGTATTTT; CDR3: CASSLTSGADTQYF
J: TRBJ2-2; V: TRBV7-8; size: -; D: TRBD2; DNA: TGTGCCAGCGAACTAGCGGGTACGAACACCGGGGAGCTGTTTTTT; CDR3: CASELAGTNTGELFF
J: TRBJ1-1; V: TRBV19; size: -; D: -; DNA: TGTGCCAGTAGTAAGACGGCGAACACTGAAGCTTTCTTT; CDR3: CASSKTANTEAFF
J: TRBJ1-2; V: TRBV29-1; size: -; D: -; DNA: TGCAGCGTCCCCTCCGTTGGTATCGGCTACACCTTC; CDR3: CSVPSVGIGYTF
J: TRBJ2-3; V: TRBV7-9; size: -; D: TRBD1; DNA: TGTGCCAGCAGCTTAGCGCCCTCAGGGGGTAGCACAGATACGCAGTATTTT; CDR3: CASSLAPSGGSTDTQYF
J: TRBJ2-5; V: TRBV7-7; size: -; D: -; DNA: TGTGCTAGCAGCCGGGGACGGTCAAACCAAGAGACCCAGTACTTC; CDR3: CASSRGRSNQETQYF
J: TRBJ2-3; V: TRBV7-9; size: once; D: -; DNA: TGTGCCAGCAGCCCAAACCCGACAGGCCCAGATACGCAGTATTTT; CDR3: CASSPNPTGPDTQYF